These T cell receptor beta chains were read from a single sample in a study of blood T cell repertoires in COVID-19. Method: immunoSEQ multiplex PCR; TCRdb's copy keeps in-frame clones and lacks some. The sample contains 250,000 to 350,000 clones, roughly nine tenths of which appear only once. Sequenced material: PBMCs or T cells enriched from blood (not recorded which). All receptors come from a woman between 25 and 40 years old who had recovered from COVID-19. CDR3s include the opening cysteine and the closing phenylalanine or tryptophan. The order of the fields is clone size, D gene, J gene, V gene, CDR3 protein, CDR3 DNA. The D gene is left open where the match is weak. Clone sizes are given selectively: once, few, many, or a class where the clone is expanded.

>.|TRBD2|TRBJ2-3|TRBV5-1
CASSLKIAGGQYF
TGCGCCAGCAGCTTGAAAATAGCGGGGGGGCAGTATTTT
>.|TRBD2|TRBJ2-1|TRBV6-6
CASSLGTSYNEQFF
TGTGCCAGCAGCCTCGGGACTAGCTACAATGAGCAGTTCTTC
>.|.|TRBJ2-5|TRBV3-1/TRBV3-2
CASSRAGAETQYF
TGTGCCAGCAGCCGGGCAGGGGCGGAGACCCAGTACTTC
>.|.|TRBJ1-3|TRBV28
CASQGFRGSFPGNTIYF
TGTGCCAGCCAGGGATTTAGGGGCTCTTTCCCTGGAAACACCATATATTTT
>.|.|TRBJ1-1|TRBV25-1
CASMKGDTEAFF
TGTGCCAGCATGAAGGGGGACACTGAAGCTTTCTTT
>.|TRBD2|TRBJ2-2|TRBV24-1
CATNEGAREGLNTGELFF
TGTGCCACCAACGAGGGTGCGCGGGAGGGCCTCAACACCGGGGAGCTGTTTTTT
>.|TRBD1|TRBJ2-3|TRBV27
CASSPTYGQGADTQYF
TGTGCCAGCAGTCCTACCTACGGACAGGGGGCAGATACGCAGTATTTT
>.|TRBD1|TRBJ1-2|TRBV18
CASSPGTGIQHGYTF
TGTGCCAGCTCACCAGGGACAGGGATACAACATGGCTACACCTTC
>.|TRBD1|TRBJ1-5|TRBV2
CASSDQGQGNQPQHF
TGTGCCAGCAGTGACCAAGGACAGGGTAATCAGCCCCAGCATTTT
>.|TRBD2|TRBJ2-6|TRBV4-3
CASSPSGGSGANVLTF
TGCGCCAGCAGCCCAAGCGGGGGCTCTGGGGCCAACGTCCTGACTTTC
>.|TRBD1|TRBJ2-1|TRBV12-3/TRBV12-4
CASSFTGASEQFF
TGTGCCAGCAGTTTCACAGGGGCTTCGGAGCAGTTCTTC
>.|.|TRBJ2-6|TRBV19
CASRGPGANVLTF
TGTGCCAGCAGGGGCCCTGGGGCCAACGTCCTGACTTTC
>.|.|TRBJ1-2|TRBV5-6
CASSSTGLNGYTF
TGTGCCAGCAGTTCAACAGGGTTGAATGGCTACACCTTC
>.|.|TRBJ2-7|TRBV20-1
CSAIDFPEQYF
TGCAGTGCAATTGACTTTCCGGAGCAGTACTTC
>.|TRBD1|TRBJ1-1|TRBV9
CASSADAGGFSEAFF
TGTGCCAGCAGCGCGGACGCAGGGGGGTTCTCTGAAGCTTTCTTT
>.|TRBD1|TRBJ2-7|TRBV5-1
CASSLSGTGVGSSYEQYF
TGCGCCAGCAGCTTGTCGGGGACAGGGGTCGGAAGCTCCTACGAGCAGTACTTC
>.|.|TRBJ1-2|TRBV30
CAWSATGDTGYTF
TGTGCCTGGAGTGCTACAGGAGATACTGGCTACACCTTC
>.|TRBD2|TRBJ2-7|TRBV9
CASSVLAGESYEQYF
TGTGCCAGCAGCGTTTTAGCGGGGGAGTCCTACGAGCAGTACTTC
>once|TRBD2|TRBJ2-1|TRBV28
CASQRELSYNEQFF
TGTGCCAGTCAGCGGGAGTTATCCTACAATGAGCAGTTCTTC
>.|.|TRBJ1-1|TRBV5-8
CASSLVEGMNTEAFF
TGTGCCAGCAGCTTGGTCGAGGGTATGAACACTGAAGCTTTCTTT
>.|.|TRBJ2-7|TRBV25-1
CASSGQTNIARQYF
TGTGCCAGCAGTGGCCAAACAAACATCGCCAGGCAGTACTTC
>.|.|TRBJ2-2|TRBV21-1
CASSKAVAGDSSNTGELFF
TGTGCCAGCAGCAAAGCTGTGGCGGGAGATTCCTCGAACACCGGGGAGCTGTTTTTT
>.|TRBD2|TRBJ2-1|TRBV7-9
CASSPGEGYEQFF
TGTGCCAGCAGCCCTGGGGAGGGGTATGAGCAGTTCTTC
>.|TRBD1|TRBJ1-2|TRBV24-1
CATSEGGRGYTF
TGTGCCACCAGTGAAGGGGGCCGGGGCTACACCTTC
>once|.|TRBJ2-3|TRBV9
CASSVGTSRDTQYF
TGTGCCAGCAGCGTAGGTACTAGCAGAGATACGCAGTATTTT
>.|.|TRBJ2-7|TRBV7-2
CASSLVWRASPQYF
TGTGCCAGCAGCTTAGTGTGGCGGGCTTCGCCGCAGTACTTC
>.|TRBD1|TRBJ1-1|TRBV28
CASKVGGQGYTEAFF
TGTGCCAGTAAGGTAGGGGGACAGGGGTACACTGAAGCTTTCTTT
>.|.|TRBJ1-1|TRBV30
CAWRGGGNTEAFF
TGTGCCTGGAGGGGAGGGGGTAACACTGAAGCTTTCTTT
>.|.|TRBJ1-2|TRBV18
CASSPLDGLYGYTF
TGTGCCAGCTCACCACTTGACGGACTCTATGGCTACACCTTC
>.|.|TRBJ1-1|TRBV6-5
CASSSAQGLRIEAFF
TGTGCCAGCAGTTCCGCCCAGGGATTAAGAATTGAAGCTTTCTTT
>.|.|TRBJ1-3|TRBV6-2/TRBV6-3
CASSYPGTGNTIYF
TGTGCCAGCAGTTACCCAGGAACCGGAAACACCATATATTTT
>.|TRBD1|TRBJ1-2|TRBV2
CASSEMVTGVNYGYTF
TGTGCCAGCAGTGAAATGGTAACAGGGGTTAACTATGGCTACACCTTC
>.|TRBD1|TRBJ1-6|TRBV19
CASSMADRGNSPLHF
TGTGCCAGTAGTATGGCGGACAGGGGAAATTCACCCCTCCACTTT
>.|.|TRBJ1-1|TRBV15
CATSRDEGNTEAFF
TGTGCCACCAGCAGAGATGAGGGGAACACTGAAGCTTTCTTT
>.|.|TRBJ1-5|TRBV19
CASSIQGRGFNQPQHF
TGTGCCAGTAGTATACAGGGAAGGGGCTTCAATCAGCCCCAGCATTTT
>once|.|TRBJ1-5|TRBV6-2/TRBV6-3
CASSLTEKSQPQHF
TGTGCCAGCAGCCTGACGGAGAAGTCTCAGCCCCAGCATTTT
>once|.|TRBJ1-4|TRBV15
CATSRDMGRGEKLFF
TGTGCCACCAGCAGAGATATGGGGCGTGGGGAAAAACTGTTTTTT
>.|.|TRBJ1-5|TRBV28
CASSSGAFVIWPQHF
TGTGCCAGCAGTTCAGGTGCCTTTGTGATTTGGCCCCAGCATTTT
>.|TRBD1|TRBJ1-2|TRBV6-4
CASSDFSDRGANYGYTF
TGTGCCAGCAGTGACTTTTCCGACAGGGGAGCTAACTATGGCTACACCTTC
>.|.|TRBJ1-2|TRBV28
CASSLGGGLYTF
TGTGCCAGCAGTTTAGGGGGAGGCCTGTACACCTTC
>.|TRBD1|TRBJ1-6|TRBV19
CASSPGTGVYNSPLHF
TGTGCCAGTAGCCCAGGGACAGGGGTCTATAATTCACCCCTCCACTTT
>.|TRBD2|TRBJ2-7|TRBV5-6
CASSFFGGSSYEQYF
TGTGCCAGCAGCTTTTTCGGCGGGAGCTCCTACGAGCAGTACTTC
>.|.|TRBJ1-3|TRBV30
CAWTQGVGNTIYF
TGTGCCTGGACTCAAGGGGTAGGAAACACCATATATTTT
>.|.|TRBJ2-7|TRBV5-6
CASSPQGPHEQYF
TGTGCCAGCAGTCCTCAGGGGCCCCACGAGCAGTACTTC
>.|.|TRBJ2-7|TRBV15
CATSRDIARQYF
TGTGCCACCAGCAGAGATATCGCTAGGCAGTACTTC
>.|.|TRBJ2-3|TRBV9
CASSAYGRHNTDTQYF
TGTGCCAGCAGCGCCTACGGGAGACATAACACAGATACGCAGTATTTT
>.|.|TRBJ1-1|TRBV5-1
CASSFPRDSMNTEAFF
TGCGCCAGCAGCTTTCCCAGGGACTCTATGAACACTGAAGCTTTCTTT
>.|.|TRBJ2-1|TRBV2
CASSAEEGNEQFF
TGTGCCAGCAGTGCTGAGGAGGGCAATGAGCAGTTCTTC
>.|TRBD1|TRBJ1-1|TRBV10-3
CAIRDRVEWTEAFF
TGTGCCATCAGGGACAGGGTGGAATGGACTGAAGCTTTCTTT
>.|.|TRBJ1-5|TRBV27
CASSLSYGQPQHF
TGTGCCAGCAGTTTAAGCTATGGTCAGCCCCAGCATTTT
>.|.|TRBJ1-2|TRBV21-1
CASSKAGRGRSGYTF
TGTGCCAGCAGCAAAGCAGGCAGGGGGCGAAGTGGCTACACCTTC
>.|.|TRBJ1-4|TRBV5-5
CASSSTPRAADEKLFF
TGTGCCAGCAGCTCAACCCCCAGGGCGGCGGATGAAAAACTGTTTTTT
>.|.|TRBJ2-1|TRBV4-1
CASSIALGYEQFF
TGCGCCAGCAGCATCGCCCTGGGCTACGAGCAGTTCTTC